This T cell receptor (beta chain) was obtained from a study of blood T cell repertoires in COVID-19. Study-level background: Italy, Spain and the United States were the sources of the convalescent and acute COVID-19 samples.

Assay used: immunoSEQ multiplex PCR; TCRdb lists only in-frame clones, some missing. Among about 180,000 clones listed, more than 75% were seen once. This clone has a handful of counts. Trimming left V 1 base short and J 8 bases short, with 11 bases between. The CDR3 sequence is 13 residues long. The germline gives CDR1 MGHDK, CDR2 SYGVNS. The sequence derives from a man aged 55 to 69 who had been exposed to COVID-19. J is TRBJ1-2 and V is TRBV25-1, with D perhaps matching TRBD1 (5 bases). The specimen was PBMCs or T cells enriched from blood (not recorded which). The CDR3 region is CASSELEGSGYTF. For the CDR3, the DNA is TGTGCCAGCAGTGAATTGGAGGGGTCCGGCTACACCTTC.